A single sample is the source of the 25 T cell receptor beta chains below, sequenced in a study of OX40 agonist ivuxolimab in advanced cancers. Some clones are missing from TCRdb's copy, which holds only in-frame ones; the method was immunoSEQ multiplex PCR. The repertoire holds 100,000 to 150,000 clones, with 80% to 95% as singletons. The input for sequencing was CD4+ or CD8+ T cells sorted from blood, taken in a trial of the OX40 agonist ivuxolimab. The receptors come from an adult with an advanced solid tumor such as melanoma, head and neck, liver or kidney cancer.

The chain is built from TRBV4-1 and TRBJ1-1; 8 bases map to TRBD1. The V and J ends lost 4 bases and 2 bases, in that order; junction bases with no gene match: 6. Germline V gene data show CDR1 as MGHRA and CDR2 as YSYEKL. CDR3 size: 15 residues. The chain's CDR3 is CASSRAGQANTEAFF. CDR3 nucleotides: TGCGCCAGCAGCCGTGCGGGACAGGCAAACACTGAAGCTTTCTTT.

The chain carries TRBV4-3 and TRBJ1-3; 7 bases are a match to TRBD1. Germline V CDR1 and CDR2: LGHNA, YSLEER. CDR3 length: 16 residues. V was pared by 0 bases and J by 3 bases, with 5 bases of the junction left unmatched. CDR3 sequence reads: CASSQDPRGDGNTIYF. CDR3 DNA: TGCGCCAGCAGCCAAGATCCCAGGGGGGATGGAAACACCATATATTTT.

This clone has a single count. V gene TRBV7-2 combines with J gene TRBJ2-3, with a tentative D call TRBD2 (6 bases). There are 15 residues in the CDR3. Germline CDR1 SGHTA, CDR2 FQGNSA. Trimming left V 3 bases short and J 0 bases short, with 10 bases between. In DNA, the CDR3 is TGTGCCAGCAGCTTCCCCGGGGGTAGCACAGATACGCAGTATTTT. Protein: CASSFPGGSTDTQYF.

The chain couples TRBV5-4 to TRBJ2-7, with TRBD1 identical over 10 bases. Looked up from germline, CDR1 is SGHNT and CDR2 is YYREEE (reference sequence). The length of the CDR3 is 15 residues. Trimming took 4 bases from V and 2 from J; bases not matched to a gene: 6. CDR3 amino acids: CASSRPGTGAYEQYF. CDR3 DNA: TGTGCCAGCAGCCGACCCGGGACAGGGGCCTACGAGCAGTACTTC.

The chain combines TRBV19 with TRBJ2-5; D is unclear. V was shortened by 3 bases and J by 2 bases, with 7 bases between the two germline ends. Germline-derived CDR1 and CDR2 are LNHDA and SQIVND (reference sequence). This CDR3 spans 13 amino acids. The CDR3 protein is CASSIGTQETQYF. The DNA for the CDR3 is TGTGCCAGTAGTATCGGCACTCAAGAGACCCAGTACTTC. The entire variable domain, with the rest obtained from reference TRBV19 and TRBJ2-5, is as follows: DGGITQSPKYLFRKEGQNVTLSCEQNLNHDAMYWYRQDPGQGLRLIYYSQIVNDFQKGDIAEGYSVSREKKESFPLTVTSAQKNPTAFYLCASSIGTQETQYFGPGTRLLVL.

This clone appeared a single time. V usage is TRBV7-8 and J usage is TRBJ1-5; no firm D call. The CDR3 runs to 16 residues. Germline assignment: CDR1 SGHVS and CDR2 FQNEAQ. Deletions cut 4 bases from V and 2 bases from J, with 15 bases between. The CDR3 DNA reads TGTGCCAGCAGCTCCCCACAAAGGGTCGGCAATCAGCCCCAGCATTTT. Protein product: CASSSPQRVGNQPQHF.

The chain joins TRBV7-2 to TRBJ2-1; 9 bases are shared with TRBD1. V was clipped by 3 bases and J by 4 bases; unmatched bases: 10. In germline, CDR1 is SGHTA, CDR2 FQGNSA. This CDR3 has 17 amino acids. The CDR3 region is CASSFLYRGRRYNEQFF. As DNA, the CDR3 is TGTGCCAGCAGCTTCCTTTACAGGGGGCGCCGGTACAATGAGCAGTTCTTC.

This rearrangement joins TRBV4-3 to TRBJ1-1, with D perhaps TRBD1 (6 bases). Trimming cost V 0 bases and J 5 bases, with 13 bases left between them. Germline loops: CDR1 LGHNA, CDR2 YSLEER. This CDR3 is 15 amino acids long. CDR3 bases: TGCGCCAGCAGCCAAGATGGAGGGGGAAAAACTGAAGCTTTCTTT. It translates to CASSQDGGGKTEAFF.

This clone was recorded only once. This sequence joins TRBV27 and TRBJ2-5; no firm D call. The DNA end favors TRBJ2-7, so the J call may be wrong. Germline CDR1 MNHEY, CDR2 SMNVEV (reference sequence). The CDR3 is made up of 14 amino acids. Here the CDR3 reads CASSIQSHPYEQYF. CDR3 coding DNA: TGTGCCAGCAGTATACAATCCCATCCCTACGAGCAGTACTTC.

V and J are TRBV28 and TRBJ1-1, with 9 bases fitting TRBD1. Germline V gene lookup returns CDR1 MDHEN and CDR2 SYDVKM. Trimming cost V 0 bases and J 5 bases; bases outside gene matches: 1. This CDR3 is 14 amino acids long. The CDR3 spells CASSLWDRGTEAFF. The CDR3, as DNA: TGTGCCAGCAGTTTATGGGACAGGGGAACTGAAGCTTTCTTT.

This clone was recorded only once. The rearrangement uses TRBV11-2 and TRBJ2-1; TRBD2 agrees at 10 bases. Trimming cost V 4 bases and J 4 bases; bases outside gene matches: 7. This CDR3 contains 16 residues. Germline V CDR1 and CDR2: SGHAT, FQNNGV. For the CDR3, the DNA is TGTGCCAGCAGCTCAAGGGTTAGCGGGAGGTACAATGAGCAGTTCTTC. It codes for CASSSRVSGRYNEQFF.

The sample holds one count of this clone. The chain is built from TRBV5-4 and TRBJ2-1; TRBD2 is a possible D gene (5 bases). V gave up 4 bases and J gave up 7 bases, with 15 bases separating them. The CDR3 has 14 residues. Germline loops: CDR1 SGHNT, CDR2 YYREEE (reference sequence). The CDR3 here is CASSTDSAVNEQFF. The CDR3 DNA follows: TGTGCCAGCAGCACGGACTCAGCGGTAAATGAGCAGTTCTTC.

This chain links TRBV28 with TRBJ1-5; 8 bases match TRBD1. The CDR3 consists of 15 residues. Germline trimming cut 6 bases from V and 1 base from J; bases unmatched to any gene: 5. Germline V gene data show CDR1 as MDHEN and CDR2 as SYDVKM. CDR3 residues: CASSSTGVSNQPQHF. For the CDR3, the DNA is TGTGCCAGCAGCTCGACAGGGGTCAGCAATCAGCCCCAGCATTTT.

In the case of this clone: The same CDR3 also results from other DNA sequences found in this sample. The rearrangement joins TRBV6-5 to TRBJ2-2; D ambiguous. The CDR3 totals 11 residues. Trimming left V 6 bases short and J 2 bases short, with 1 base between. Germline CDR1 reads MNHEY; CDR2 reads SVGAGI. CDR3 bases: TGTGCCAGCAGAAACACCGGGGAGCTGTTTTTT. Protein: CASRNTGELFF.

CDR3 sequence: CASSQVYERSQASEKLFF. As DNA, the CDR3 is TGTGCCAGCAGCCAAGTATACGAGAGGAGTCAGGCGTCTGAAAAACTGTTTTTT. The chain has TRBV4-2 and TRBJ1-4; D unresolved. Germline CDR1 and CDR2: LGHNA and YNFKEQ. V gave up 1 base and J gave up 7 bases, with 22 bases separating them. The CDR3 totals 18 residues.

The CDR3 sequence is CASSIGGSGGQETQYF. CDR3 coding DNA: TGTGCCAGTAGTATAGGTGGTAGCGGGGGACAAGAGACCCAGTACTTC. The chain combines TRBV19 with TRBJ2-5, with 9 bases that match TRBD2. The trim removed 1 base at V and 2 bases at J, leaving 5 bases unmatched. The CDR3 totals 16 residues. The germline CDR1 and CDR2 sequences are LNHDA and SQIVND (reference sequence).

The chain couples TRBV5-1 to TRBJ2-7; TRBD2 matches at 11 bases. V shed 0 bases, J shed 3 bases, and the junction held 5 bases outside the gene matches. CDR1 SGHRS and CDR2 YFSETQ come from the germline V gene. The CDR3 is 16 residues long. CDR3 in DNA: TGCGCCAGCAGCTTGGGTACTAGCGGGAGAAACTACGAGCAGTACTTC. This gives the protein CASSLGTSGRNYEQYF.

This clone has just a few counts. This sequence joins TRBV9 and TRBJ1-2; D not certain. The CDR3 has 14 amino acids. Germline V gives CDR1 SGDLS, CDR2 YYNGEE. Trimming left V 4 bases short and J 2 bases short, with 12 bases between. The chain's CDR3 is CASSSDMKNYGYTF. CDR3 nucleotide sequence: TGTGCCAGCAGCTCTGACATGAAAAACTATGGCTACACCTTC.

The chain has TRBV5-1 and TRBJ2-1; weak D call: TRBD1 (6 bases). The ends were cut back, 2 bases at V and 10 bases at J, with 13 bases in the middle. The CDR3 has 13 residues. Germline lookup yields CDR1 SGHRS and CDR2 YFSETQ. CDR3 DNA: TGCGCCAGCAGCTTACAGGGTATGAACGAGCAGTTCTTC. Translating it yields CASSLQGMNEQFF.

To note about this clone: Other DNA sequences of this sample code for an identical CDR3. The chain employs TRBV7-2 and TRBJ1-1; D not certain. Trimming removed 3 bases at V and 0 bases at J, with 5 bases between. This CDR3 contains 13 residues. Germline CDR1 SGHTA, CDR2 FQGNSA. The CDR3 DNA reads TGTGCCAGCAGCTTGAGTGTGAACACTGAAGCTTTCTTT. It translates to CASSLSVNTEAFF.

This chain uses TRBV7-3 with TRBJ1-1; no clear D. This CDR3 is built from 20 residues. Trimming removed 1 base from V and 0 bases from J, with 24 bases in between. CDR1 and CDR2 from the germline V gene are SGHTA and FQGTGA. CDR3 residues: CASSLRAFGGTDSMNTEAFF. CDR3 nucleotides: TGTGCCAGCAGCTTAAGGGCCTTTGGTGGTACAGACTCAATGAACACTGAAGCTTTCTTT.

The V and J genes are TRBV28 and TRBJ2-3, with D perhaps TRBD1 (6 bases). The CDR3 runs to 18 residues. V lost 3 bases, J lost 2 bases, and 21 bases lay in between. Germline assignment: CDR1 MDHEN and CDR2 SYDVKM. The CDR3 spells CASSFLLDSTYSTDTQYF. The CDR3 DNA sequence: TGTGCCAGCAGTTTCTTGCTGGACAGTACTTATTCCACAGATACGCAGTATTTT.

This clone was observed once. The V and J genes are TRBV19 and TRBJ1-3; tentative D call: TRBD1 (5 bases). Germline V gives CDR1 LNHDA, CDR2 SQIVND (reference sequence). Trimming left V 6 bases short and J 2 bases short, with 11 bases between. This CDR3 is 14 amino acids long. CDR3 nucleotides: TGTGCCAGTAGCCAGGGAGGCCCTGGAAACACCATATATTTT. As protein: CASSQGGPGNTIYF.

The rearrangement links TRBV21-1 to TRBJ2-6. TRBV21-1 counts as a pseudogene. This CDR3 region has 12 residues. This CDR3 reads CASSKFQEVLTF. The CDR3 nucleotides read TGTGCCAGCAGCAAGTTCCAGGAGGTCCTGACTTTC.

The chain links TRBV30 to TRBJ2-5; no definite D call. The tail of the sequence fits TRBJ2-7 better, so the J call may be wrong. Germline values: CDR1 GTSNPN, CDR2 SVGIG (reference sequence). CDR3 length: 15 amino acids. This chain's CDR3 is CAWSVLGDHQYEQYF. CDR3 bases: TGTGCCTGGAGTGTACTTGGCGACCATCAGTACGAGCAGTACTTC.